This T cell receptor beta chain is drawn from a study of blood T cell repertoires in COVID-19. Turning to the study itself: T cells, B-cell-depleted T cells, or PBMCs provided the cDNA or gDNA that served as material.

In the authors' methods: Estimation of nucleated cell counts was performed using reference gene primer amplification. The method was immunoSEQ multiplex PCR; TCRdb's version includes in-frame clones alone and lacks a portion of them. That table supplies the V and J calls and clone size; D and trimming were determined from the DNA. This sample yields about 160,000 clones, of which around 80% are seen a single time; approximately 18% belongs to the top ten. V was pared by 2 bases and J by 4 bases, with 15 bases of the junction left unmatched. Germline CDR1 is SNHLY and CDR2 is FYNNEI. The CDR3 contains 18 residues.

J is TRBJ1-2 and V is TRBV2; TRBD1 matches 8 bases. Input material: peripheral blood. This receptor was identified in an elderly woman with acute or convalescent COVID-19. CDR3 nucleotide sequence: TGTGCCAGCAGTGAATCGGCCCCGACAGGGGCCTCAGCCTATGGCTACACCTTC. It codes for CASSESAPTGASAYGYTF.